One sample yielded the 17 T cell receptor beta chains listed below, sequenced in a study of cytomegalovirus exposure and HLA in healthy donors. The table came from immunoSEQ multiplex PCR; TCRdb's copy has only in-frame clones and leaves some out. In the table there are about 130,000 clones, 75% to 90% of which are singletons. Sequencing used PBMCs. The receptors were sampled from a woman younger than 45 in good health and CMV-seropositive.

J is TRBJ1-6 and V is TRBV5-1; TRBD1 matches at 9 bases. Germline assignment: CDR1 SGHRS and CDR2 YFSETQ. This CDR3 has 14 amino acids. V was clipped by 4 bases and J by 8 bases; unmatched bases: 4. The CDR3 DNA reads TGCGCCAGCAGCGTAGACAGGGGGGATTCACCCCTCCACTTT. Its translation: CASSVDRGDSPLHF.

A single count supports this clone. The gene calls are TRBV7-9 and TRBJ2-7; 9 bases match TRBD2. In germline, CDR1 is SEHNR, CDR2 FQNEAQ (reference sequence). CDR3 length equals 16 residues. The V segment lost 5 bases and the J segment 1 base; nucleotides outside the gene matches: 9. CDR3 protein: CASSPPRGGSSYEQYF. As DNA, the CDR3 is TGTGCCAGCAGCCCCCCGCGGGGGGGCAGTTCCTACGAGCAGTACTTC.

This sequence joins TRBV5-1 and TRBJ2-7, with TRBD1 matching 8 bases. The CDR3 length is 14 residues. The trim removed 4 bases at V and 1 base at J, leaving 4 bases unmatched. The germline gives CDR1 SGHRS, CDR2 YFSETQ. This CDR3 is CASSGGTGSYEQYF. The CDR3 DNA reads as TGCGCCAGCAGCGGGGGGACAGGATCCTACGAGCAGTACTTC.

The V and J genes are TRBV28 and TRBJ1-3; D perhaps matches TRBD1 (5 bases). Trimming cost V 6 bases and J 0 bases, with 15 bases left between them. Germline V CDR1 and CDR2: MDHEN, SYDVKM. The CDR3 sequence is 16 residues long. The CDR3 sequence: CASSQTQGLSGNTIYF. CDR3 DNA sequence: TGTGCCAGCAGCCAGACCCAGGGTCTCTCTGGAAACACCATATATTTT.

The table lists this clone with a few counts. The chain has TRBV19 and TRBJ2-5; 7 positions match TRBD2. The CDR3 is made up of 13 amino acids. In germline, CDR1 is LNHDA, CDR2 SQIVND (reference sequence). V lost 6 bases to trimming and J lost 0 bases; unmatched junction nucleotides: 1. CDR3 coding DNA: TGTGCCAGTAGCGGGGGGTACCAAGAGACCCAGTACTTC. Encoded protein: CASSGGYQETQYF. The complete variable domain, with remaining parts taken from reference TRBV19 and TRBJ2-5, reads DGGITQSPKYLFRKEGQNVTLSCEQNLNHDAMYWYRQDPGQGLRLIYYSQIVNDFQKGDIAEGYSVSREKKESFPLTVTSAQKNPTAFYLCASSGGYQETQYFGPGTRLLVL.

This chain links TRBV18 with TRBJ2-1; 8 positions match TRBD2. The length of the CDR3 is 15 residues. Unmatched junction bases numbered 4, after V lost 1 base and J lost 5 bases. Germline lookup yields CDR1 KGHSH and CDR2 LQKENI. This CDR3 reads CASSPRTSRDNEQFF. The CDR3 DNA reads as TGTGCCAGCTCACCACGGACTAGCAGAGACAATGAGCAGTTCTTC.

The chain's CDR3 is CASSQDLAAEQFF. Written as DNA, the CDR3 is TGTGCCAGCAGCCAAGATCTAGCGGCCGAGCAGTTCTTC. The chain carries TRBV4-2 and TRBJ2-1; 7 bases match TRBD2. This CDR3 has 13 amino acids. The J segment lost 10 bases and the V segment lost 0 bases, leaving 3 bases of the junction unmatched. Germline CDR1 reads LGHNA; CDR2 reads YNFKEQ.

The V and J genes are TRBV19 and TRBJ1-3; D possibly corresponds to TRBD1 (5 bases). This CDR3 is 15 amino acids long. Trimming removed 4 bases from V and 2 bases from J, with 12 bases in between. Per the germline V gene, CDR1 is LNHDA and CDR2 is SQIVND (reference sequence). CDR3 sequence (DNA): TGTGCCAGTAGTAAGGGGAATATCGCTGGAAACACCATATATTTT. Its translation: CASSKGNIAGNTIYF.

The CDR3 region has the DNA TGTGCCAGCAGCGCCCAACCGGGACTAGCGGAGGAAAGCTCCTACAATGAGCAGTTCTTC. Protein: CASSAQPGLAEESSYNEQFF. The rearrangement uses TRBV7-3 and TRBJ2-1, with 11 bases identical to TRBD2. This CDR3 is 20 amino acids long. Germline V gives CDR1 SGHTA, CDR2 FQGTGA. Unmatched junction bases numbered 15, after V lost 5 bases and J lost 0 bases.

This clone has just a few counts. Other DNA sequences in the same sample also yield this CDR3. The J gene is TRBJ1-1, the V gene TRBV2; no clear D gene. This CDR3 has 13 amino acids. Trimming removed 1 base from V and 0 bases from J, with 3 bases in between. Germline CDR1 is SNHLY and CDR2 is FYNNEI. DNA for the CDR3: TGTGCCAGCAGTGAAGACATGAACACTGAAGCTTTCTTT. Translated, it gives CASSEDMNTEAFF. Supplemented by reference TRBV2 and TRBJ1-1, the full variable domain reads EPEVTQTPSHQVTQMGQEVILRCVPISNHLYFYWYRQILGQKVEFLVSFYNNEISEKSEIFDDQFSVERPDGSNFTLKIRSTKLEDSAMYFCASSEDMNTEAFFGQGTRLTVV.

The J gene is TRBJ2-3, the V gene TRBV28, with D uncertain. This CDR3 has 11 residues. The ends were cut back, 7 bases at V and 6 bases at J, with 8 bases in the middle. Germline CDR1 is MDHEN and CDR2 is SYDVKM. The CDR3 is CASKSWDTQYF. The CDR3 DNA follows: TGTGCCAGCAAGAGTTGGGATACGCAGTATTTT.

This chain uses TRBV9 with TRBJ2-2, with 7 nucleotides matching TRBD2. Germline CDR1 reads SGDLS; CDR2 reads YYNGEE. Losses at the gene ends were 0 bases for V and 0 bases for J; bases not matched to a gene: 2. The CDR3 sequence is 16 residues long. DNA of the CDR3: TGTGCCAGCAGCGTAGGGGCGGGGGCGAACACCGGGGAGCTGTTTTTT. Its protein product is CASSVGAGANTGELFF.

For the CDR3, the DNA is TGTGCCAGCAGTTGGACTAGCGGAGACAATGAGCAGTTCTTC. This translates into CASSWTSGDNEQFF. The chain uses TRBV28 and TRBJ2-1; TRBD2 matches at 10 bases. Germline values: CDR1 MDHEN, CDR2 SYDVKM. The CDR3 has 14 amino acids. Trimming at V came to 4 bases and at J to 5 bases, leaving 2 bases not matched to a gene. The entire variable domain, with the rest obtained from reference TRBV28 and TRBJ2-1, is as follows: DVKVTQSSRYLVKRTGEKVFLECVQDMDHENMFWYRQDPGLGLRLIYFSYDVKMKEKGDIPEGYSVSREKKERFSLILESASTNQTSMYLCASSWTSGDNEQFFGPGTRLTVL.

V usage is TRBV7-6 and J usage is TRBJ2-5, with TRBD1 matching over 9 bases. CDR3 length equals 14 residues. Germline V lookup: CDR1 SGHVS, CDR2 FNYEAQ. The trim removed 3 bases at V and 1 base at J, leaving 0 bases unmatched. CDR3 region: CASSLTGGQETQYF. The CDR3 DNA follows: TGTGCCAGCAGCTTGACAGGGGGCCAAGAGACCCAGTACTTC.

This chain connects TRBV9 to TRBJ1-5; tentatively, D is TRBD1 (5 bases). Trimming took off 0 bases at V and 0 bases at J, with 13 bases between the two ends. CDR1 SGDLS and CDR2 YYNGEE come from the germline V gene. CDR3 size: 17 residues. CDR3 nucleotides: TGTGCCAGCAGCGTAGGCAGGGAAGTACATAGCAATCAGCCCCAGCATTTT. Amino acids: CASSVGREVHSNQPQHF. The entire variable domain, with the rest obtained from reference TRBV9 and TRBJ1-5, is as follows: DSGVTQTPKHLITATGQRVTLRCSPRSGDLSVYWYQQSLDQGLQFLIQYYNGEERAKGNILERFSAQQFPDLHSELNLSSLELGDSALYFCASSVGREVHSNQPQHFGDGTRLSIL.

The chain carries TRBV2 and TRBJ1-5; TRBD1 is a possible D gene (6 bases). The V and J ends lost 8 bases and 6 bases respectively, with 20 bases between them. The CDR3 runs 15 residues. In germline, CDR1 is SNHLY, CDR2 FYNNEI. CDR3 in DNA: TGTGCCAGCTCCTTACAGGGCTTAATGGGTCAGCCCCAGCATTTT. This encodes CASSLQGLMGQPQHF.

The chain has TRBV2 and TRBJ1-2; D is undetermined. The V end lost 2 bases, the J end lost 8 bases, and 15 bases lay between the germline ends. The CDR3 is 14 amino acids. The germline gives CDR1 SNHLY, CDR2 FYNNEI. CDR3 bases: TGTGCCAGCAGTGAATCCAGGACTGGAGAGGGCTACACCTTC. Translation: CASSESRTGEGYTF.